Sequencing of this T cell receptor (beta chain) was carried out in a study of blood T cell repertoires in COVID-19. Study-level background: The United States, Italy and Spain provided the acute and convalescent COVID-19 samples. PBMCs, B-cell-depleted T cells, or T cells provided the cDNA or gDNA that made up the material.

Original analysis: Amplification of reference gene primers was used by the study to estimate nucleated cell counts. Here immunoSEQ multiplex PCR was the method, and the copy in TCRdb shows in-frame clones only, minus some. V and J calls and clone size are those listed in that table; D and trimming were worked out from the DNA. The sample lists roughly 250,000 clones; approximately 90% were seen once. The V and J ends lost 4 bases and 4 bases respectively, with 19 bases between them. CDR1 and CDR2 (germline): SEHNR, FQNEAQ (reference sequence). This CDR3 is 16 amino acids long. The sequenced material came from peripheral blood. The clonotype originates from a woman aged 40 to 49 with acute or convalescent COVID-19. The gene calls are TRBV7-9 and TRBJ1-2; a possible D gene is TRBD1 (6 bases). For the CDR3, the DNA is TGTGCCAGCAGCTCCCGGAACCGCGACAGGACCTATGGCTACACCTTC. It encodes CASSSRNRDRTYGYTF.